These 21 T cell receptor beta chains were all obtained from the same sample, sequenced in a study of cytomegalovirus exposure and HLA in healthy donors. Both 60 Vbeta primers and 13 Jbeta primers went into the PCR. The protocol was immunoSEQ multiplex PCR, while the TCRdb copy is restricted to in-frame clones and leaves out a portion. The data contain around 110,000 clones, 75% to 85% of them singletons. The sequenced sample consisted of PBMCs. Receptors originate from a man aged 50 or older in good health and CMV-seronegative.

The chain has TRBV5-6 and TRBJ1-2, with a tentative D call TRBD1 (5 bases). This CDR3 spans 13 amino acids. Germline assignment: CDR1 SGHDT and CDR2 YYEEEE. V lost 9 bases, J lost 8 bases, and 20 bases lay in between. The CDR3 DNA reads TGTGCCACTAAAAAGCGGGACCCGGAAGGCTACACCTTC. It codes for CATKKRDPEGYTF.

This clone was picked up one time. The CDR3 region is CASSEWGQGNTQYF. CDR3 in DNA: TGCGCCAGCAGTGAATGGGGACAGGGGAATACGCAGTATTTT. V and J are TRBV10-1 and TRBJ2-3; TRBD1 matches at 10 bases. There are 14 residues in the CDR3. Germline V gives CDR1 WNHNN, CDR2 SYGVQD (reference sequence). Trimming took 3 bases from V and 7 from J; bases not matched to a gene: 4.

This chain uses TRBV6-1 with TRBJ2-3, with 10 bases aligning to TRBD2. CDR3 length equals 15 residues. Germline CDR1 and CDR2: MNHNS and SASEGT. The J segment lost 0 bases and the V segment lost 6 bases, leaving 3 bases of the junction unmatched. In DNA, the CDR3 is TGTGCCAGCAGGCTAGCGGGGGTAAGCACAGATACGCAGTATTTT. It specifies CASRLAGVSTDTQYF.

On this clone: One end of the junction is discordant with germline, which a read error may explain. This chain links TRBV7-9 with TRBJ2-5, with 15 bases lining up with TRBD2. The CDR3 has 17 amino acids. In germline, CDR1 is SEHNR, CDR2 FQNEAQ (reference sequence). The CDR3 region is CSSSYGLAGGLQETQYF. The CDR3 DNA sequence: TGTTCCAGCAGTTATGGACTAGCGGGGGGGCTACAAGAGACCCAGTACTTC.

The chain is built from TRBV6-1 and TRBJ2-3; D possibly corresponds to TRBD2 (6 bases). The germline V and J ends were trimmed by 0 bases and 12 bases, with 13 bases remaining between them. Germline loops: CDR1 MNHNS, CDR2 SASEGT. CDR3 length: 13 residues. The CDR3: CASSEALRGRQYF. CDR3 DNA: TGTGCCAGCAGTGAAGCGCTGCGGGGTCGCCAGTATTTT.

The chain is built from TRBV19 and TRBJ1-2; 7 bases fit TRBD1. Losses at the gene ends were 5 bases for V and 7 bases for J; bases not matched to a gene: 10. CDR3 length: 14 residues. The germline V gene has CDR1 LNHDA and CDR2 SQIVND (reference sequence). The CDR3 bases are TGTGCCAGTAGTGTCCGGGACAGCTCGGGTGGCTACACCTTC. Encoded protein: CASSVRDSSGGYTF.

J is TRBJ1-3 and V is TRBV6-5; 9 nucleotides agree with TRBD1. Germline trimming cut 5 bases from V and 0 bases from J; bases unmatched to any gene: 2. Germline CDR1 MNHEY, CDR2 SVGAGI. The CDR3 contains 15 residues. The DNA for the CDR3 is TGTGCCAGCAGTCGGGACAGGGACTCTGGAAACACCATATATTTT. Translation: CASSRDRDSGNTIYF.

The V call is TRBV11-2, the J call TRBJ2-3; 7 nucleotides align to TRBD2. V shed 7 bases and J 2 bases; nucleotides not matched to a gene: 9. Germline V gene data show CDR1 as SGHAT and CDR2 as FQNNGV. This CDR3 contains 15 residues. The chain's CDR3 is CASNTGDYYTDTQYF. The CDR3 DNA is TGTGCCAGCAACACCGGGGACTATTACACAGATACGCAGTATTTT.

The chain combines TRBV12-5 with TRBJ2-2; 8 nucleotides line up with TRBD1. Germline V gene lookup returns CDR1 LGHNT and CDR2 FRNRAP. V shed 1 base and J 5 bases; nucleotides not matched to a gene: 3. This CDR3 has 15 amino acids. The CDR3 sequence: CASGLDRGYTGELFF. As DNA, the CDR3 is TGTGCTAGTGGTTTGGACAGGGGGTATACCGGGGAGCTGTTTTTT.

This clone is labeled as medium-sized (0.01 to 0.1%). The CDR3 DNA is TGTGCCAGCAGCTTCCTTGGCGGGGGCGATAGCACAGATACGCAGTATTTT. It yields the protein CASSFLGGGDSTDTQYF. The rearrangement uses TRBV9 and TRBJ2-3; D is perhaps TRBD2 (7 bases). The germline V gene encodes CDR1 SGDLS and CDR2 YYNGEE. The CDR3 has 17 amino acids. Deletions cut 4 bases from V and 0 bases from J, with 18 bases between.

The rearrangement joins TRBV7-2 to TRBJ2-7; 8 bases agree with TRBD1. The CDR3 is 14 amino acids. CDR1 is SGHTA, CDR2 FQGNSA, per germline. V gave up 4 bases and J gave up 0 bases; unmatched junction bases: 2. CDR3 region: CASSWTGSSYEQYF. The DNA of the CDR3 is TGTGCCAGCAGCTGGACAGGGAGCTCCTACGAGCAGTACTTC.

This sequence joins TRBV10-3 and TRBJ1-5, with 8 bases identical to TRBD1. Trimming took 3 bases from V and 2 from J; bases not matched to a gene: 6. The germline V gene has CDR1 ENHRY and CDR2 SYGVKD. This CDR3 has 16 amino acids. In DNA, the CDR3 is TGTGCCATCAGTGAAGACGGACAGGGTGGCAATCAGCCCCAGCATTTT. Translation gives CAISEDGQGGNQPQHF.

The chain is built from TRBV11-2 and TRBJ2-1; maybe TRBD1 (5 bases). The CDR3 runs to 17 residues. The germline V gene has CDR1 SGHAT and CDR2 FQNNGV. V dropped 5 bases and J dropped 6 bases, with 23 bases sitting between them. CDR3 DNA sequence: TGTGCCAGCAGCCGGGCCCATCTCAGGGCCCCCGGCAATGAGCAGTTCTTC. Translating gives CASSRAHLRAPGNEQFF.

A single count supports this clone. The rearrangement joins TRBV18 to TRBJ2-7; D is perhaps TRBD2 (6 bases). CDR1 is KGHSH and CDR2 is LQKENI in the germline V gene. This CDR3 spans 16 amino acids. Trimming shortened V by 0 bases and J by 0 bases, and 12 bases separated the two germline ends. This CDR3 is CASSPPLASISYEQYF. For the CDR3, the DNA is TGTGCCAGCTCACCACCCCTAGCGTCAATCTCCTACGAGCAGTACTTC.

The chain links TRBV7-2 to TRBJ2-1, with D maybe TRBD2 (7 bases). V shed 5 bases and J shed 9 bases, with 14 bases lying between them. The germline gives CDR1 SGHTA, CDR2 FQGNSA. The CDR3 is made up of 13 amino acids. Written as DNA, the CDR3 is TGTGCCAGCAGCGACGGGGGGCAGGGTGAGCAGTTCTTC. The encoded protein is CASSDGGQGEQFF.

In DNA, the CDR3 is TGCGCCAGCAGCCAAGACGCTAGCGGGTTTTCCTACAATGAGCAGTTCTTC. It yields the protein CASSQDASGFSYNEQFF. The rearrangement uses TRBV4-3 and TRBJ2-1; the match to TRBD2 covers 8 bases. J lost 1 base, V lost 0 bases, and 5 bases had no gene match. The CDR3 is 17 residues long. The germline gives CDR1 LGHNA, CDR2 YSLEER.

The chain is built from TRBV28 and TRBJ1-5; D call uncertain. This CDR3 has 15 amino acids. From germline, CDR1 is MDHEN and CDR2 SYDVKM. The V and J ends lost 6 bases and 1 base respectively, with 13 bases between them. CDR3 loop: CASSPREGSNQPQHF. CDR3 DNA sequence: TGTGCCAGCAGCCCCCGGGAGGGCAGCAATCAGCCCCAGCATTTT.

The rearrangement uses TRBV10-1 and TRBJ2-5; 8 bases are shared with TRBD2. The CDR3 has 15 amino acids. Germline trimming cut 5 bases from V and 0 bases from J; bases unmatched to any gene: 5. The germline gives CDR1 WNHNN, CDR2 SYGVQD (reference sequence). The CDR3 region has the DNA TGCGCCAGCAGTCGAGGAGCGGGGGACCAAGAGACCCAGTACTTC. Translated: CASSRGAGDQETQYF.

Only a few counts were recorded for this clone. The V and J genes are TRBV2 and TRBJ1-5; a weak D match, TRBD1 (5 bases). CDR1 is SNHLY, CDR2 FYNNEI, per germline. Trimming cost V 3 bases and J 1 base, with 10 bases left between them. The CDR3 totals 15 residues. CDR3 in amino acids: CASSDQGLSNQPQHF. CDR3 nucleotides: TGTGCCAGCAGTGATCAGGGTCTGAGCAATCAGCCCCAGCATTTT.

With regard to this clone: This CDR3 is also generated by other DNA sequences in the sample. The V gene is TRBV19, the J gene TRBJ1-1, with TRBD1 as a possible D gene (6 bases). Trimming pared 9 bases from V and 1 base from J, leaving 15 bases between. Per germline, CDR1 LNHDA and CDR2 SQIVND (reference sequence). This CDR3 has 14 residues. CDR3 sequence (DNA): TGTGCCAGCCAGCGGCAGGGGCGGAACACTGAAGCTTTCTTT. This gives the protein CASQRQGRNTEAFF.

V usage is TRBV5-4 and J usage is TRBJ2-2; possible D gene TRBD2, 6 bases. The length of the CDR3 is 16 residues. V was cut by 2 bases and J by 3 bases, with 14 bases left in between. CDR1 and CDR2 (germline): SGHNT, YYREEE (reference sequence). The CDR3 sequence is CASSFGGLVDTGELFF. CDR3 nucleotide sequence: TGTGCCAGCAGCTTCGGGGGTTTGGTGGACACCGGGGAGCTGTTTTTT.